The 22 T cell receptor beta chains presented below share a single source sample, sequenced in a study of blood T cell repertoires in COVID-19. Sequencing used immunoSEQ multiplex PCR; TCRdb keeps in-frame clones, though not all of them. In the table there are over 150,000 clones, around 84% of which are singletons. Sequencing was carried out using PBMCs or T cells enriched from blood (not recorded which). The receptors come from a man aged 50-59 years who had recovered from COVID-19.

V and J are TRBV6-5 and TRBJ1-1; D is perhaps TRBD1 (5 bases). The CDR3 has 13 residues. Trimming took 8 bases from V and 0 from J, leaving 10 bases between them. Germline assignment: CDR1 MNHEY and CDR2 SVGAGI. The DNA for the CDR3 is TGTGCCAGCGGGGGGTACGTGAACACTGAAGCTTTCTTT. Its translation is CASGGYVNTEAFF.

The CDR3 bases are TGTGCCAGCAGTCTTGGAGTTGTACTAAGCGAGCAGTACTTC. It yields the protein CASSLGVVLSEQYF. The V gene is TRBV25-1, the J gene TRBJ2-7; D is unresolved. The CDR3 has 14 amino acids. CDR1 is MGHDK, CDR2 SYGVNS, per germline. The V end lost 5 bases, the J end lost 6 bases, and 17 bases lay between the germline ends.

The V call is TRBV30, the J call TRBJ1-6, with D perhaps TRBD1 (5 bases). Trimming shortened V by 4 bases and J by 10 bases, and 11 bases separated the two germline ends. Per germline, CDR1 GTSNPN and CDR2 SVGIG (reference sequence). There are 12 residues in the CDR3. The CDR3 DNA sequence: TGTGCCTGGATCCAGGGAGGGTCACCCCTCCACTTT. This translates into CAWIQGGSPLHF.

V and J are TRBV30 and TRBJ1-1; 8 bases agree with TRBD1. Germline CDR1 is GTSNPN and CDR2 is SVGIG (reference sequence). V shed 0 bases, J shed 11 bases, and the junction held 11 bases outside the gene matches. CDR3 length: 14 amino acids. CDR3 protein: CAWSVLRTGRAAFF. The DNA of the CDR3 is TGTGCCTGGAGTGTACTTAGGACAGGGCGGGCGGCTTTCTTT. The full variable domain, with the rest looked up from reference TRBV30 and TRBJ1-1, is SQTIHQWPATLVQPVGSPLSLECTVEGTSNPNLYWYRQAAGRGLQLLFYSVGIGQISSEVPQNLSASRPQDRQFILSSKKLLLSDSGFYLCAWSVLRTGRAAFFGQGTRLTVV.

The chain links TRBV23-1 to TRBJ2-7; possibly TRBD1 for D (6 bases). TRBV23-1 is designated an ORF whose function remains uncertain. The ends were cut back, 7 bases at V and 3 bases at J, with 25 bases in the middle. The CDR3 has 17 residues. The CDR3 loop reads CASTPGEFFSQYYEQYF. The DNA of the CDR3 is TGCGCCAGCACCCCAGGGGAATTCTTTTCCCAATACTACGAGCAGTACTTC.

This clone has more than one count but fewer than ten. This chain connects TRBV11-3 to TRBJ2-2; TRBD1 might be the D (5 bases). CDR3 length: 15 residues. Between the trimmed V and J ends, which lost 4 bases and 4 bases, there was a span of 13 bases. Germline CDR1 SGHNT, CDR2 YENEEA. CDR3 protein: CASSSNDRITGELFF. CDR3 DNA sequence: TGTGCCAGCAGCTCGAACGACAGAATCACCGGGGAGCTGTTTTTT.

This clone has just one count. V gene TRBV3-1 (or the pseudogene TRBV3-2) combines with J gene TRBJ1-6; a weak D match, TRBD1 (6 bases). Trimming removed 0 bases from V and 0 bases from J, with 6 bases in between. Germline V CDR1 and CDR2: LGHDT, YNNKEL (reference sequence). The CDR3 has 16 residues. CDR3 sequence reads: CASSQETGSYNSPLHF. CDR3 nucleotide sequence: TGTGCCAGCAGCCAAGAGACAGGCTCCTATAATTCACCCCTCCACTTT.

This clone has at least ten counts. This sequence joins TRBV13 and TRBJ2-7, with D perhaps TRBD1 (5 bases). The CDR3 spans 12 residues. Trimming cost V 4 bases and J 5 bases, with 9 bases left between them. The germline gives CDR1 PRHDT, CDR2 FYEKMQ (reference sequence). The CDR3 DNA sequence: TGTGCCAGCAGCTCGCAGGGCGACGAGCAGTACTTC. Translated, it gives CASSSQGDEQYF.

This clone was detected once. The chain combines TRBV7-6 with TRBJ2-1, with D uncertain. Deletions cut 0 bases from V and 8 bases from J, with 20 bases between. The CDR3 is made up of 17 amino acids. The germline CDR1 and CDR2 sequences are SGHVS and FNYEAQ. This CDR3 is CASSLALRSPAPYEQFF. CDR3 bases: TGTGCCAGCAGCTTAGCTCTGAGATCCCCCGCCCCGTATGAGCAGTTCTTC.

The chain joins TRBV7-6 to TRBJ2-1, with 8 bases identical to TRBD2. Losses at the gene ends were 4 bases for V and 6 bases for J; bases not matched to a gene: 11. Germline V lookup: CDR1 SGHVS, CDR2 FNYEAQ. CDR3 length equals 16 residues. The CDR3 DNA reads TGTGCCAGCAGCTCTCGAAACTCGGGGGGGTCCAATGAGCAGTTCTTC. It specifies CASSSRNSGGSNEQFF.

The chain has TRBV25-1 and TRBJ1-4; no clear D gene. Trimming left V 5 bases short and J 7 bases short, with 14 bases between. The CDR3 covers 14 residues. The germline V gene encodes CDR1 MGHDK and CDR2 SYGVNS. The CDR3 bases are TGTGCCAGCAGTACCGGCGGGCGCTCTGAAAAACTGTTTTTT. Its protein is CASSTGGRSEKLFF.

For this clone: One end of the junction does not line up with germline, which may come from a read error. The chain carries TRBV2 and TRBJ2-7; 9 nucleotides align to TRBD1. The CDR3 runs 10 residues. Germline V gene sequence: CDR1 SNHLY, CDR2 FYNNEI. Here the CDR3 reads CASSEWTGDF. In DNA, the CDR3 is TGTGCCAGCAGTGAATGGACAGGGGACTTC.

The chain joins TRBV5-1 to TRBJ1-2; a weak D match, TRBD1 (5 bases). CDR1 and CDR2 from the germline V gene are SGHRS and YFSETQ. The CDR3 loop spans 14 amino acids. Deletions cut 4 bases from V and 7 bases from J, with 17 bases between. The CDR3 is CASSPKVQGPGYTF. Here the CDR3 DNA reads TGCGCCAGCAGCCCGAAGGTCCAGGGCCCTGGCTACACCTTC. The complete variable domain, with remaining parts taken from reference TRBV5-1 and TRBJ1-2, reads KAGVTQTPRYLIKTRGQQVTLSCSPISGHRSVSWYQQTPGQGLQFLFEYFSETQRNKGNFPGRFSGRQFSNSRSEMNVSTLELGDSALYLCASSPKVQGPGYTFGSGTRLTVV.

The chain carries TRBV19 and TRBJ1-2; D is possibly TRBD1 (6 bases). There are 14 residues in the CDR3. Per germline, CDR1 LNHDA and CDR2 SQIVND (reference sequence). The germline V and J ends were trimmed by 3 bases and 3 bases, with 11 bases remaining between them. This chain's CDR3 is CASSINRVDYGYTF. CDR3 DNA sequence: TGTGCCAGTAGTATTAACAGGGTGGACTATGGCTACACCTTC.

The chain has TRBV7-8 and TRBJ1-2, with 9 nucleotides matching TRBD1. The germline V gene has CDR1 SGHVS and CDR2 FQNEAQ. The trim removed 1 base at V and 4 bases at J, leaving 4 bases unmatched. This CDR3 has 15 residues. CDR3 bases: TGTGCCAGCAGCTTAGGGGGACAGGGAAGCTATGGCTACACCTTC. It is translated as CASSLGGQGSYGYTF.

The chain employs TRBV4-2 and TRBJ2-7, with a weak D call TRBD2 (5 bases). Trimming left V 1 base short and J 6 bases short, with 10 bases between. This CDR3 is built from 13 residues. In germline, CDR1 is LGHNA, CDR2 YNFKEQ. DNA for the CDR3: TGTGCCAGCAGCCAAGGGCGGGTGGTCGAGCAGTACTTC. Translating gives CASSQGRVVEQYF.

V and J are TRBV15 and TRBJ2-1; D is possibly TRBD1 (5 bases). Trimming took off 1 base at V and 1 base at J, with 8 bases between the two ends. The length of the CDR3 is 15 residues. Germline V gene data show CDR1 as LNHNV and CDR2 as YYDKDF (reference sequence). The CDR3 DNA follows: TGTGCCACCAGCAGAGCGCAGGGTTCCTACAATGAGCAGTTCTTC. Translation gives CATSRAQGSYNEQFF.

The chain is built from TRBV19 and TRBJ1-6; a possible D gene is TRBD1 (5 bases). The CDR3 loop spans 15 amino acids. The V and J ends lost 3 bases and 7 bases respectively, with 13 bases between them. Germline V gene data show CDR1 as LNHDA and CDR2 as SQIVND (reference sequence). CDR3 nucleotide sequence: TGTGCCAGTAGTATCGGGGGTGCGGGCAATTCACCCCTCCACTTT. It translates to CASSIGGAGNSPLHF.

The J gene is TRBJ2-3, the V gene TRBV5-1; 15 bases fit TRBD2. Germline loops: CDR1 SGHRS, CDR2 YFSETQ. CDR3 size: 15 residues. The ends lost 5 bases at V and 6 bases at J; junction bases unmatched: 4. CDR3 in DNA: TGCGCCAGCAGATGGACTAGCGGGGGGGCGGATACGCAGTATTTT. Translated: CASRWTSGGADTQYF.

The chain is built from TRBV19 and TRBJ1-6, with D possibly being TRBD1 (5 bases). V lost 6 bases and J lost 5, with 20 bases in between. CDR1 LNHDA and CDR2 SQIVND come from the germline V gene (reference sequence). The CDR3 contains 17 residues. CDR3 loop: CASSSFTRVSDNSPLHF. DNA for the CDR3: TGTGCCAGTAGCTCATTTACCAGGGTATCGGATAATTCACCCCTCCACTTT.

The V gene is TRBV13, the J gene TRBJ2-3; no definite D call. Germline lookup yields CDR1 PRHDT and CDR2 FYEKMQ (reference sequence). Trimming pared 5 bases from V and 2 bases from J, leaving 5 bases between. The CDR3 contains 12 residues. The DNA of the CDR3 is TGTGCCAGCAGCATCAACACAGATACGCAGTATTTT. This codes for CASSINTDTQYF.

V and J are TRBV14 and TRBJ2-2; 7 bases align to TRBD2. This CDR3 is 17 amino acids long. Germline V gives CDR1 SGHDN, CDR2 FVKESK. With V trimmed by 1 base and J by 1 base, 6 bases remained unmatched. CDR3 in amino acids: CASSQGLGLVNTGELFF. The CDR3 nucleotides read TGTGCCAGCAGCCAAGGTCTCGGACTAGTGAACACCGGGGAGCTGTTTTTT.